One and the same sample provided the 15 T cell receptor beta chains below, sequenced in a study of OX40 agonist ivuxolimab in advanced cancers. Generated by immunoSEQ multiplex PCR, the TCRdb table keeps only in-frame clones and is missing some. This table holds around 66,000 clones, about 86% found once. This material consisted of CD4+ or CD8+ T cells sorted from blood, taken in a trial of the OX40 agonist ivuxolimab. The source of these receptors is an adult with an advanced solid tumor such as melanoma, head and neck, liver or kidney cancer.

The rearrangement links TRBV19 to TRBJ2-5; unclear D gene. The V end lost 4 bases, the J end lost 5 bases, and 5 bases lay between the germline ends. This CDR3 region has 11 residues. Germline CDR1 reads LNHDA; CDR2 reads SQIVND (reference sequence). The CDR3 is CASSNFETQYF. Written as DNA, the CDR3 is TGTGCCAGTAGTAATTTTGAGACCCAGTACTTC.

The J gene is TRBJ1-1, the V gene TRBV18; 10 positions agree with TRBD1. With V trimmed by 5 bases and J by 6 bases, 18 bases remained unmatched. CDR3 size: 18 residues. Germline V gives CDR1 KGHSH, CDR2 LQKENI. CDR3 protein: CASSSNYRDRGERAEAFF. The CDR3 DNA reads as TGTGCCAGCTCATCTAATTACCGGGACAGGGGTGAAAGGGCTGAAGCTTTCTTT.

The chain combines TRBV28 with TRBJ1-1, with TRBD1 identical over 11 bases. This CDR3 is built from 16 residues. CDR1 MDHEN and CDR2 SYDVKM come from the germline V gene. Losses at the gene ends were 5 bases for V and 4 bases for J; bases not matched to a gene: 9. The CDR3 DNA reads TGTGCCAGCAGTACGGGACAGGGGGGGGGATCCACTGAAGCTTTCTTT. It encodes CASSTGQGGGSTEAFF.

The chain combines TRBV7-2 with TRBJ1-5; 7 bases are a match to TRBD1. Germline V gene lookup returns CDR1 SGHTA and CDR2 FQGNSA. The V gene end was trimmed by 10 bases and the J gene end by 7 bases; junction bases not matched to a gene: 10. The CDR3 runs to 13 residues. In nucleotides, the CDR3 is TGTGCCATCGCCCAGGGGGTAGGGCAGCCCCAGCATTTT. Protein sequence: CAIAQGVGQPQHF.

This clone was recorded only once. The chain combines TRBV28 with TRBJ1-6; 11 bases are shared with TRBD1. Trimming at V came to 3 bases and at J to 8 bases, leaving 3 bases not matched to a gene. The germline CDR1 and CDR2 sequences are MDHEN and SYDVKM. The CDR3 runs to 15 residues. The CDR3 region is CASSFPGQGDSPLHF. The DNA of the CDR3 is TGTGCCAGCAGTTTCCCGGGACAGGGGGATTCACCCCTCCACTTT.

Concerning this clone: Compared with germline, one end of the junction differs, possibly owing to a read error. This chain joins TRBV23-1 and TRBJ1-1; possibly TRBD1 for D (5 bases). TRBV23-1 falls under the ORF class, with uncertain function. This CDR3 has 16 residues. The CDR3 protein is CASSWGPFQENTAAFF. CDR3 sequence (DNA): TGCGCCAGCAGTTGGGGCCCGTTTCAGGAGAACACTGCAGCTTTCTTT.

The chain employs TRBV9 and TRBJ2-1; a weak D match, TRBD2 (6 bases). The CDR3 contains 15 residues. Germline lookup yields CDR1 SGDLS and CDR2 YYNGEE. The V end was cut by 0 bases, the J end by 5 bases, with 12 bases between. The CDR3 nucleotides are TGTGCCAGCAGCGTAGGGCGGGACGCGCACAATGAGCAGTTCTTC. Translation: CASSVGRDAHNEQFF.

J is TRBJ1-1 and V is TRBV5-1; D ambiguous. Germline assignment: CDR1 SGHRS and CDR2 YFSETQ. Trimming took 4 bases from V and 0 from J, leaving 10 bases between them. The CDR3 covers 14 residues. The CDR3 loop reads CASSVGILNTEAFF. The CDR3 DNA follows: TGCGCCAGCAGCGTAGGGATCCTGAACACTGAAGCTTTCTTT.

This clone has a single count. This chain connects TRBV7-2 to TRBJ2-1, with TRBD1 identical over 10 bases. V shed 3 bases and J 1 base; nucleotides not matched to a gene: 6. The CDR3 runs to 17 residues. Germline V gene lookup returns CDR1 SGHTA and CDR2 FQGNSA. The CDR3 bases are TGTGCCAGCAGCTTCCGGGACAGGGGTAGTTCCTACAATGAGCAGTTCTTC. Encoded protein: CASSFRDRGSSYNEQFF.

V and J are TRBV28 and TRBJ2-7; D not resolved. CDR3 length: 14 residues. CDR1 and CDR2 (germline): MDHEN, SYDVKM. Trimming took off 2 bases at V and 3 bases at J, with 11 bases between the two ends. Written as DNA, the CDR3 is TGTGCCAGCAGTTTACCGACCGTTAACTACGAGCAGTACTTC. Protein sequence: CASSLPTVNYEQYF.

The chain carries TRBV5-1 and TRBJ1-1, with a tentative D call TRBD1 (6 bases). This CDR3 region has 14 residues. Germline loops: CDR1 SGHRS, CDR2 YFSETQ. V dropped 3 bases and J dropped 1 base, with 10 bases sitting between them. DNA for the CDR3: TGCGCCAGCAGCTCAGGGGTAGGGAACACTGAAGCTTTCTTT. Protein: CASSSGVGNTEAFF.

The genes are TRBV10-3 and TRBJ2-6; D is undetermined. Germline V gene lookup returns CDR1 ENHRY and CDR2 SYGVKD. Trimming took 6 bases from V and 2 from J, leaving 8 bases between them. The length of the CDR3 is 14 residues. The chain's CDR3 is CAISRNTGANVLTF. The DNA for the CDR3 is TGTGCCATCAGCCGAAACACTGGGGCCAACGTCCTGACTTTC.

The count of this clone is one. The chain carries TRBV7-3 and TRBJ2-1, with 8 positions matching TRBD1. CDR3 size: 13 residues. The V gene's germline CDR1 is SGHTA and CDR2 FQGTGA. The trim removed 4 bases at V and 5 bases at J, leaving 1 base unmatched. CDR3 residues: CASSSTGDNEQFF. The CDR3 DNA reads TGTGCCAGCAGCTCGACAGGGGACAATGAGCAGTTCTTC.

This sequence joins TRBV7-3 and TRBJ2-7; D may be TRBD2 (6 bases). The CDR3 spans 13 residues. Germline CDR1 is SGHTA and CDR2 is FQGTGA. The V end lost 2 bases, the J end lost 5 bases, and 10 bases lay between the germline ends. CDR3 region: CASSLAGFDEQYF. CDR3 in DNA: TGTGCCAGCAGCTTAGCGGGGTTCGACGAGCAGTACTTC.

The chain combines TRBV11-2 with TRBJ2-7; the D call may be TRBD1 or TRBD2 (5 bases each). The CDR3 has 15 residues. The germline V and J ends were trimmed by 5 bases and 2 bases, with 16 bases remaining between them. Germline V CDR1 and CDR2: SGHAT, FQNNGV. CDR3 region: CASSHPRGTTYEQYF. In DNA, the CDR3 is TGTGCCAGCAGCCATCCCCGGGGCACCACCTACGAGCAGTACTTC.